The clone carrying this T cell receptor beta chain was seen only a few times. The antigen remains unidentified. These data come from a study of T cell repertoires in cytomegalovirus infection. About the study: Public TCR beta signature analysis indicated the presence of both CMV infection and matching HLA type. Regarding the study as a whole: In two of eight donors, the top clonotype was HLA-C-restricted CMV-specific. Frequencies of public TCR beta families were cumulated, and this identified carriers of CMV plus the relevant HLA.

The germline V gene encodes CDR1 SQVTM and CDR2 ANQGSEA. The junction had 4 bases not matched to a gene; V was cut back by 5 bases and J by 6 bases. The CDR3 is made up of 12 amino acids. In TCRdb, the reads were re-called with MiXCR into one record per CDR3 protein. The profile shows 180,000 or so distinct CDR3 sequences, about 18% of them singletons. Material: CD8+ T cells from PBMCs. This chain uses TRBV29-1 with TRBJ2-1; 7 bases are a match to TRBD1. This TCR was recovered from a human donor in good health (CMV status not recorded). Some clones in this sample may be carry-over from other donors' samples. CDR3 nucleotide sequence: TGCAGCGTTAGACAGGGTAGCAATGAGCAGTTCTTC. Its translation: CSVRQGSNEQFF.